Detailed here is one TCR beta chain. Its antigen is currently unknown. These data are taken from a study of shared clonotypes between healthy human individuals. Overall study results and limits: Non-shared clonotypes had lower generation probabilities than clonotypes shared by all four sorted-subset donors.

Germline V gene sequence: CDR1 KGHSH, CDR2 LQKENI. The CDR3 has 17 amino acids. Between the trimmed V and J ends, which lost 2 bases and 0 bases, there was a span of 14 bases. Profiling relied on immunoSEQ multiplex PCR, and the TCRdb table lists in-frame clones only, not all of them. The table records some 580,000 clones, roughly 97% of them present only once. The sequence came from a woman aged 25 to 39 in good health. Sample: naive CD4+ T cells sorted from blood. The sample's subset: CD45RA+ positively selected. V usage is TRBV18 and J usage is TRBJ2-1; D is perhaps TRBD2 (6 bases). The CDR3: CASSPSTGLSSYNEQFF. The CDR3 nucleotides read TGTGCCAGCTCACCATCGACGGGACTCAGCTCCTACAATGAGCAGTTCTTC.